The rows below give T cell receptor beta chains drawn from one sample of a study of blood T cell repertoires in COVID-19. The table came from immunoSEQ multiplex PCR; TCRdb's copy has only in-frame clones and leaves some out. Of about 240,000 clones in the sample, 86% were seen once. Sequences were obtained from peripheral blood. Receptor source: a man aged 60-69 years with acute or convalescent COVID-19. The CDR3 runs from the conserved cysteine through the conserved F or W. The D gene is left open where the match is weak. Size values are once, few and many counts, or a class for expanded clones, and some rows have none.

-	once	TRBV18	TRBJ1-2	TGTGCCAGCTCCCACGAGGCAGCTTCTAACTATGGCTACACCTTC	CASSHEAASNYGYTF
-	-	TRBV12-5	TRBJ2-2	TGTGCTAGTGCCCCGGGAGGGGGCTGGACCGGGGAGCTGTTTTTT	CASAPGGGWTGELFF
-	once	TRBV4-3	TRBJ1-4	TGCGCCAGCAGCTCCCAAAGGGGAAGGAATGAAAAACTGTTTTTT	CASSSQRGRNEKLFF
TRBD1	-	TRBV12-3/TRBV12-4	TRBJ1-2	TGTGCCAGCAGCTGGGACAGGGGTGGCTACACCTTC	CASSWDRGGYTF
TRBD1	-	TRBV11-2	TRBJ1-1	TGTGCCAGCACCCGGGACAGAGGGTCAACTGAAGCTTTCTTT	CASTRDRGSTEAFF
-	-	TRBV11-2	TRBJ1-4	TGTGCCAGCAGCTTAGTCGGGGCCCCGGGAGCTAATGAAAAACTGTTTTTT	CASSLVGAPGANEKLFF
TRBD1	-	TRBV5-1	TRBJ2-5	TGCGCCAGCAGCTCTATTGGGACAGGGCCAGAGACCCAGTACTTC	CASSSIGTGPETQYF
TRBD2	-	TRBV11-1	TRBJ2-7	TGTGCCAGCAGCTTAGGGCTAGCGGGAGCTACCTACGAGCAGTACTTC	CASSLGLAGATYEQYF
-	once	TRBV11-2	TRBJ2-2	TGTGCCAGCAGCTTAGCCATAGGGGCCCCTACCGGGGAGCTGTTTTTT	CASSLAIGAPTGELFF
TRBD2	-	TRBV28	TRBJ2-1	TGTGCCAGCAGACCTAGCGGAAGCTCCTACAATGAGCAGTTCTTC	CASRPSGSSYNEQFF
TRBD1	-	TRBV28	TRBJ2-7	TGTGCCAGCAGTCCGGGACAGGGCGGGGGTTACGAGCAGTACTTC	CASSPGQGGGYEQYF
-	-	TRBV15	TRBJ1-6	TGTGCCACCAGCACAGACCCTCGGTCACCCCTCCACTTT	CATSTDPRSPLHF
-	-	TRBV4-3	TRBJ2-2	TGCGCCAGCAGCCAAACGCTAGCCCTAATTAACACCGGGGAGCTGTTTTTT	CASSQTLALINTGELFF
-	-	TRBV6-5	TRBJ2-2	TGTGCCAGCAGTTCTAACACCGGGGAGCTGTTTTTT	CASSSNTGELFF
-	-	TRBV6-2/TRBV6-3	TRBJ2-7	TGTGCCAGCAGTATCAGGGGGGCGGCCTACGAGCAGTACTTC	CASSIRGAAYEQYF
-	-	TRBV9	TRBJ2-1	TGTGCCAGCAGCCCCCCCTCGGGACAAAACTACAATGAGCAGTTCTTC	CASSPPSGQNYNEQFF
TRBD1	-	TRBV6-2/TRBV6-3	TRBJ2-4	TGTGCCAGCAGTTACACGGGACAGTGGGCCTTC	CASSYTGQWAF
TRBD2	-	TRBV7-3	TRBJ2-1	TGTGCCAGCAGCTTAATGAGCGGGAGGGCCCATGAGCAGTTCTTC	CASSLMSGRAHEQFF
-	-	TRBV28	TRBJ1-2	TGTGCCAGCACAGTCCCGATTAACTATGGCTACACCTTC	CASTVPINYGYTF
-	-	TRBV18	TRBJ1-4	TGTGCCAGCTCACCACCCGAGACACGTACTAATGAAAAACTGTTTTTT	CASSPPETRTNEKLFF
-	-	TRBV5-5	TRBJ2-5	TGTGCCAGCAGCTCCGGACTCTTCGAGGAGACCCAGTACTTC	CASSSGLFEETQYF
TRBD1	-	TRBV3-1/TRBV3-2	TRBJ1-3	TGTGCCAGCAGCCTCGGGACAGGGAGTAGAAACACCATATATTTT	CASSLGTGSRNTIYF
TRBD1	-	TRBV19	TRBJ2-7	TGTGCCAGTAGTCTCGGACAGGCCGGCTCCTACGAGCAGTACTTC	CASSLGQAGSYEQYF
-	-	TRBV10-3	TRBJ1-2	TGTGCCATCAGTGAGTCCCTCGAGCGAGGCTATGGCTACACCTTC	CAISESLERGYGYTF
-	-	TRBV11-2	TRBJ2-5	TGTGCCAGCAGCTTAGATAGGGGGGAGACCCAGTACTTC	CASSLDRGETQYF
-	once	TRBV28	TRBJ2-7	TGTGCCAGCAGTTTCAGGGATGACGAGCAGTACTTC	CASSFRDDEQYF
-	few	TRBV6-6	TRBJ1-5	TGTGCCAGCACTGTACTCGGGAGGACTAATCAGCCCCAGCATTTT	CASTVLGRTNQPQHF
-	-	TRBV24-1	TRBJ1-5	TGTGCCACCAGTAAGACCGGAGGACCCAATCAGCCCCAGCATTTT	CATSKTGGPNQPQHF
TRBD2	few	TRBV5-1	TRBJ2-1	TGCGCCAGCGATCCAGGTAGCGGGAGGGCACTAGAGCAGTTCTTC	CASDPGSGRALEQFF
-	few	TRBV7-9	TRBJ1-4	TGTGCCAGCAGCTTAGGTTCAGCAACTAATGAAAAACTGTTTTTT	CASSLGSATNEKLFF
TRBD1	-	TRBV28	TRBJ1-5	TGTGCCAGCAGTTCGGGACAGGCCCCTCAGCCCCAGCATTTT	CASSSGQAPQPQHF
-	once	TRBV4-1	TRBJ1-4	TGCGCCAGCAGCCTACAGGGCTCCGCTAATGAAAAACTGTTTTTT	CASSLQGSANEKLFF
TRBD2	-	TRBV6-5	TRBJ2-7	TGTGCCACGTCTCGGGCGGGAGCTTACGAGCAGTACTTC	CATSRAGAYEQYF
-	-	TRBV28	TRBJ2-7	TGTGCCAGCAGTTCCCACAGTTACTCCTACGAGCAGTACTTC	CASSSHSYSYEQYF
TRBD1	-	TRBV5-1	TRBJ2-2	TGCGCCAGCAGATCGACAGGGGACCCCACCGGGGAGCTGTTTTTT	CASRSTGDPTGELFF
-	-	TRBV7-6	TRBJ2-7	TGTGCCAGCAGCTTAGTTCACGGTGCTGCCTCCTACGAGCAGTACTTC	CASSLVHGAASYEQYF
-	once	TRBV5-1	TRBJ2-6	TGCGCCAGCAGCTCGGAGCCCAAGTCTGGGGCCAACGTCCTGACTTTC	CASSSEPKSGANVLTF
TRBD1	-	TRBV5-1	TRBJ2-1	TGCGCCAGCAGCTCTAGACAGGGTCACGGTGAGCAGTTCTTC	CASSSRQGHGEQFF
-	-	TRBV30	TRBJ2-5	TGTGCCTGGAGCGGGGGAGAGACCCAGTACTTC	CAWSGGETQYF
-	-	TRBV6-2/TRBV6-3	TRBJ1-1	TGTGCCAGCAGTTTACCGCCCCTCCTAACTGAAGCTTTCTTT	CASSLPPLLTEAFF
-	few	TRBV7-6	TRBJ2-7	TGTGCCAGCAGCCTCGCTGAAGCGGAGGGTGGCGAGCAGTACTTC	CASSLAEAEGGEQYF
TRBD1	-	TRBV18	TRBJ1-4	TGTGCCAGCTCACCGGACAGGGGGCGGAGAGAAAAACTGTTTTTT	CASSPDRGRREKLFF
TRBD2	once	TRBV7-9	TRBJ2-1	TGTGCCACCCGGCGGGGGGGAGAGTACAATGAGCAGTTCTTC	CATRRGGEYNEQFF
-	-	TRBV15	TRBJ1-5	TGTGCCACCAGCTGGGGACAACTTGGGCAGCCCCAGCATTTT	CATSWGQLGQPQHF
-	-	TRBV6-5	TRBJ1-1	TGTGCCAGCAGCTCGACAGGGAACACTGAAGCTTTCTTT	CASSSTGNTEAFF
-	-	TRBV29-1	TRBJ1-5	TGCAGCGTTGAAATTAGTGGCAATCAGCCCCAGCATTTT	CSVEISGNQPQHF
-	once	TRBV4-3	TRBJ1-2	TGCGCCAGCAGCCAAGAGTTGAGGTACTCCCCAACCTATGGCTACACCTTC	CASSQELRYSPTYGYTF
-	-	TRBV9	TRBJ1-1	TGTGCCAGCAGCAAGAGTACCGAAGCGAACACTGAAGCTTTCTTT	CASSKSTEANTEAFF
-	-	TRBV23-1	TRBJ2-3	TGCGCCAGCCCCCATCACCTACGTACGCAGTATTTT	CASPHHLRTQYF
-	-	TRBV24-1	TRBJ1-5	TGTGCCACCAGTGATCCGCGTCAGGGTGGCAATCAGCCCCAGCATTTT	CATSDPRQGGNQPQHF
-	-	TRBV4-3	TRBJ2-3	TGCGCCAGCAGCCAAGCCTACGAGGGAGATACGCAGTATTTT	CASSQAYEGDTQYF
TRBD1	-	TRBV30	TRBJ1-6	TGTGCCTGGAGTGTATTGGGACAGGGGGCGCGGTCACCCCTCCACTTT	CAWSVLGQGARSPLHF
TRBD2	-	TRBV11-1	TRBJ2-1	TGTGCCAGCAGCTTAGCGCCTAGCGGGAGGATCAATGAGCAGTTCTTC	CASSLAPSGRINEQFF
TRBD1	-	TRBV6-1	TRBJ2-3	TGTGCCAGCAGTGAATGGATAGGGGGGGGACAGGGTACCGATACGCAGTATTTT	CASSEWIGGGQGTDTQYF
-	-	TRBV2	TRBJ2-7	TGTGCCAGCAGTCCAACAGAAATCTACGAGCAGTACTTC	CASSPTEIYEQYF
TRBD2	many	TRBV3-1/TRBV3-2	TRBJ2-2	TGTGCCAGCAGCCAAGATGGACTAGCGGGAGGGTGGGACACCGGGGAGCTGTTTTTT	CASSQDGLAGGWDTGELFF
-	once	TRBV30	TRBJ1-5	TGTGCCTGGAATCCCGGGAACAACAAACAGCCCCAGCATTTT	CAWNPGNNKQPQHF
TRBD1	-	TRBV6-6	TRBJ1-4	TGTGCCAGCAGTCAACCGGGACAGGGACCGGCTATGGAAAAACTGTTTTTT	CASSQPGQGPAMEKLFF
-	few	TRBV7-2	TRBJ2-5	TGTGCCAGCAGCCGCCGACCGGGGGAGACCCAGTACTTC	CASSRRPGETQYF